This TCR beta chain originates from a study of cytomegalovirus exposure and HLA in healthy donors. Study-wide context: For the approximately 360 genotyped donors, more than 80% fell within the Caucasian-associated ancestry cluster. Broader study findings: Specificity for CMV antigens was confirmed in vitro for three of the CMV-associated chains. In an earlier analysis, in about 530 donors, most V segments appeared productive either ~90% or ~30% of the time. It was fewer than 200 TCR beta chains that were listed as cytomegalovirus-associated.

Concerning this clone: What it binds is not known.

13 Jbeta primers and 60 Vbeta primers were used for the PCR. The assay was immunoSEQ multiplex PCR, and TCRdb's table has in-frame clones only and misses some. This sample has 150,000 to 200,000 clones, with 70% to 90% found just once. This CDR3 comprises 15 residues. The ends lost 5 bases at V and 1 base at J; junction bases unmatched: 5. Germline assignment: CDR1 SGHAT and CDR2 FQNNGV. This rearrangement joins TRBV11-2 to TRBJ2-7, with TRBD1 identical over 10 bases. This receptor was identified in a woman younger than 30 in good health and CMV-seronegative. The source material was PBMCs. The chain's CDR3 is CASSKLGQGSYEQYF. In DNA form, the CDR3 reads TGTGCCAGCAGCAAACTGGGACAGGGGTCCTACGAGCAGTACTTC.